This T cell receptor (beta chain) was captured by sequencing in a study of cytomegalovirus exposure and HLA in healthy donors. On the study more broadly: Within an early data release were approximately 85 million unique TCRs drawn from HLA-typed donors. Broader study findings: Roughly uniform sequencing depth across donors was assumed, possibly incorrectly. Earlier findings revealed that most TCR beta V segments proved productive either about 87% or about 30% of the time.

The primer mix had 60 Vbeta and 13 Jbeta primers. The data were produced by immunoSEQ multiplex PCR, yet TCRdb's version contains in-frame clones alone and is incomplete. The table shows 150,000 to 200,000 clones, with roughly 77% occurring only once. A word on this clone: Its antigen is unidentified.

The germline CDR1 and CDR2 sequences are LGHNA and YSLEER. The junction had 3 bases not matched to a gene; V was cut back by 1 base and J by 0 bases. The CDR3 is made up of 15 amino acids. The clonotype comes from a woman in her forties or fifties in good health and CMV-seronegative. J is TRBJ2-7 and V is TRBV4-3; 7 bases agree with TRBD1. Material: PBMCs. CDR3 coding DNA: TGCGCCAGCAGCCAAGTGAGGGACAGCTCCTACGAGCAGTACTTC. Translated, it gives CASSQVRDSSYEQYF.